One and the same sample provided the 25 T cell receptor beta chains below, sequenced in a study of tumor and adjacent non-tumor tissue in lung cancer. This sample's RNA came from whole unsorted tissue. A modified ARM-PCR protocol with three rounds of nested PCR amplified TCRbeta. In TCRdb, the multiplex PCR reads were re-called with MiXCR into one record per CDR3 protein. This sample has over 100,000 distinct CDR3 sequences, with roughly 73% found just once. Material: lung tumor tissue. The receptor set was obtained from a woman in her sixties or seventies with non-small cell lung cancer.

About this clonotype: This may be a read error: a much more frequent sequence differs by one nucleotide. The chain combines TRBV29-1 with TRBJ2-1, with 11 bases lining up with TRBD1. From germline, CDR1 is SQVTM and CDR2 ANQGSEA. J gave up 2 bases and V 8 bases, and 5 bases lay outside the gene matches. The CDR3 is 14 residues long. CDR3 protein: CSMGQGGAYNEQFF. In nucleotides, the CDR3 is TGCAGCATGGGACAGGGGGGGGCCTACAATGAGCAGTTCTTC.

The V and J genes are TRBV6-1 and TRBJ1-5, with D possibly matching TRBD1 (6 bases). The V end was cut by 10 bases, the J end by 10 bases, with 23 bases between. The CDR3 is 14 amino acids. Per germline, CDR1 MNHNS and CDR2 SASEGT. CDR3 amino acids: CANRSNRDGHPQHF. The DNA of the CDR3 is TGTGCCAACAGAAGCAACAGGGACGGTCACCCCCAGCATTTT.

This clonotype was seen ten or more times. The genes are TRBV28 and TRBJ1-2, with D uncertain. This CDR3 region has 15 residues. CDR1 is MDHEN and CDR2 is SYDVKM in the germline V gene. The ends were cut back, 6 bases at V and 2 bases at J, with 16 bases in the middle. The CDR3 loop reads CASRSPQTGNYGYTF. The DNA for the CDR3 is TGTGCCAGCAGATCACCACAGACGGGGAACTATGGCTACACCTTC.

For this clonotype: The junction departs from germline at one end; a sequencing error may be responsible. The rearrangement links TRBV20-1 to TRBJ2-2, with a possible D match to TRBD1 (6 bases). The CDR3 spans 12 residues. Germline V gene lookup returns CDR1 DFQATT and CDR2 SNEGSKA (reference sequence). The CDR3 reads CSTNGQTGELFF. The CDR3 nucleotides are TGCAGTACTAATGGACAGACTGGGGAGCTGTTTTTC.

Points on this clonotype: The junction and the germline gene differ at one end; a read error may be behind it. The chain recombines TRBV14 with TRBJ2-1; D tentatively reads TRBD1 or TRBD2 (6 bases each). Germline CDR1 SGHDN, CDR2 FVKESK. The CDR3 runs 15 residues. CDR3 DNA sequence: TGTGCCGGCAGCCTATCGGGGGCCCTCGGCAATGAGCAGTTCTTC. This translates into CAGSLSGALGNEQFF.

As regards this clonotype: A much bigger clone sits one base away, suggesting this may be a read error. The V call is TRBV5-1, the J call TRBJ2-7; 9 bases align to TRBD1. This CDR3 region has 17 residues. The germline V gene has CDR1 SGHRS and CDR2 YFSETQ. This chain's CDR3 is CASSLDPPGQGRYVQYF. The CDR3 DNA follows: TGCGCCAGCAGCTTGGACCCCCCGGGACAGGGTCGGTACGTGCAGTACTTC.

A word on this clonotype: A much more abundant neighbour one base away suggests this may be a read error. V gene TRBV28 combines with J gene TRBJ1-1, with D uncertain. The CDR3 is made up of 11 amino acids. The germline V gene has CDR1 MDHEN and CDR2 SYDVKM. V lost 9 bases and J lost 3, with 8 bases in between. The CDR3 loop is CASYGDTEAFF. CDR3 sequence (DNA): TGTGCCAGTTATGGGGACACTGAAGCTTTCTTT.

As regards this clonotype: One end of the junction is discordant with germline, which a read error may explain. The V call is TRBV11-1, the J call TRBJ1-2; 7 nucleotides line up with TRBD1. CDR1 SGHAT and CDR2 FQDESV come from the germline V gene (reference sequence). CDR3 length: 15 amino acids. The CDR3 DNA reads as TGTACCAGTAGCACCGGACAGGAAGCAGGGTATGGCTACACCTTC. Translated: CTSSTGQEAGYGYTF. Combining the CDR3 with reference TRBV11-1 and TRBJ1-2 gives the whole variable domain EAEVAQSPRYKITEKSQAVAFWCDPISGHATLYWYRQILGQGPELLVQFQDESVVDDSQLPKDRFSAERLKGVDSTLKIQPAELGDSAMYLCTSSTGQEAGYGYTFGSGTRLTVV.

As concerns this clonotype: Sequence at one end of the junction differs from germline and may be a read error. The chain uses TRBV20-1 and TRBJ1-4; D gene unclear. CDR1 is DFQATT and CDR2 is SNEGSKA in the germline V gene (reference sequence). The CDR3 covers 19 residues. CDR3 nucleotide sequence: TGCTGTGCTAGATTTGGGGAGCCCGGAGGAGGCGCAACTAATGAAAAACTGTTTTTT. It is translated as CCARFGEPGGGATNEKLFF.

Concerning this clonotype itself: The junction shows a germline mismatch at one end, possibly a read error. The rearrangement links TRBV29-1 to TRBJ1-1, with unresolved D. The CDR3 is 14 amino acids. Germline V gene data show CDR1 as SQVTM and CDR2 as ANQGSEA. CDR3 sequence (DNA): TGCAGCGCTGAAGAGAAAGCAGGGAACACTGAAGCTTTCTTT. Protein product: CSAEEKAGNTEAFF.

V and J are TRBV11-3 and TRBJ2-3; no definite D call. Germline CDR1 SGHNT, CDR2 YENEEA. Trimming took 6 bases from V and 14 from J, leaving 12 bases between them. CDR3 length: 10 amino acids. The CDR3 bases are TGTGCCAGCAGTGGAGATACACGGTATTTT. The encoded protein is CASSGDTRYF.

In regard to this clonotype: At one boundary the junction diverges from the germline segment, which might be a read error. The chain is built from TRBV20-1 and TRBJ2-1; weak D call: TRBD2 (5 bases). Germline V gene lookup returns CDR1 DFQATT and CDR2 SNEGSKA (reference sequence). The length of the CDR3 is 12 residues. The CDR3 sequence is CSALASYNEQWF. CDR3 DNA: TGCAGTGCGCTAGCATCCTACAATGAGCAGTGGTTC.

This clonotype occurred a few times. An end of the junction does not agree with germline; a read error may underlie this. The chain employs TRBV11-2 and TRBJ1-2; TRBD1 is a possible D gene (6 bases). The CDR3 has 18 residues. CDR1 and CDR2 from the germline V gene are SGHAT and FQNNGV. The CDR3 DNA sequence: TGTGCCAGCATTACTCTATGGGACACCGCAGGAATTAACTATGACTACACCTTC. Translating gives CASITLWDTAGINYDYTF.

This sequence joins TRBV5-4 and TRBJ2-7; 8 bases agree with TRBD1. After removal of 9 bases from V and 5 bases from J, the junction contained 13 bases not matched to a gene. CDR1 is SGHNT and CDR2 is YYREEE in the germline V gene (reference sequence). The CDR3 is made up of 14 amino acids. The CDR3 sequence: CANTGDRSSHEQYF. The CDR3 DNA reads as TGTGCCAACACCGGGGACAGGTCTTCCCACGAGCAGTACTTC.

About this clonotype itself: One junction end does not reproduce the germline sequence, and a read error may be involved. The chain joins TRBV20-1 to TRBJ2-1; 8 bases map to TRBD2. The CDR3 loop spans 14 amino acids. Per the germline V gene, CDR1 is DFQATT and CDR2 is SNEGSKA (reference sequence). Here the CDR3 DNA reads TGCAATGCTCCCCCAGCGGGAGCAGGCAATGAACAGTTCTTC. Its protein product is CNAPPAGAGNEQFF.

This clonotype appeared many times. The chain joins TRBV20-1 to TRBJ2-7; D is unresolved. The CDR3 sequence is 12 residues long. Germline-derived CDR1 and CDR2 are DFQATT and SNEGSKA (reference sequence). The ends were cut back, 5 bases at V and 7 bases at J, with 15 bases in the middle. CDR3 sequence: CSADGRVREQYF. CDR3 DNA sequence: TGCAGTGCTGATGGGCGCGTACGAGAGCAGTACTTC.

To note about this clonotype: This may stem from a read error, because a much larger clone lies one nucleotide away. This chain uses TRBV10-3 with TRBJ2-7, with 7 bases identical to TRBD1. The CDR3 is 13 residues long. With 6 bases clipped from V and 5 bases from J, the junction kept 7 bases outside the gene matches. CDR1 and CDR2 from the germline V gene are ENHRY and SYGVKD. CDR3 DNA: TGTGCCATCAGCAACAGGGGAGAGAACGAGCAGTACGTC. Residues: CAISNRGENEQYV.

Details on this clonotype: A clone one base away is much larger, so this may be a read error. This chain connects TRBV4-1 to TRBJ2-7, with D possibly TRBD1 on 6 matching bases. The CDR3 sequence is 12 residues long. Looked up from germline, CDR1 is MGHRA and CDR2 is YSYEKL. The chain's CDR3 is CTSSQVTGKQYF. The DNA for the CDR3 is TGCACCAGCAGCCAAGTTACAGGGAAGCAGTACTTC.

A word on this clonotype: Its ends do not fully match the called genes, so a read error is possible. The genes are TRBV29-1 and TRBJ1-1; maybe TRBD1 (6 bases). CDR3 length: 15 amino acids. CDR1 and CDR2 (germline): SQVTM, ANQGSEA. The CDR3 protein is CSVAIPRGQGTETFF. CDR3 sequence (DNA): TGCAGCGTTGCGATACCCAGGGGTCAGGGAACTGAAACTTTCTTT.

Regarding this clonotype: A much bigger clone sits one base away, suggesting this may be a read error. The rearrangement links TRBV4-1 to TRBJ2-3; TRBD1 matches at 8 bases. Germline values: CDR1 MGHRA, CDR2 YSYEKL. The CDR3 is made up of 16 amino acids. CDR3 protein: CASSSSGDRRLDAQYF. For the CDR3, the DNA is TGCGCCAGCAGCTCCTCGGGGGACAGGCGATTAGATGCGCAGTATTTT.

This chain connects TRBV27 to TRBJ2-7, with a weak D call TRBD2 (5 bases). This CDR3 has 14 amino acids. In germline, CDR1 is MNHEY, CDR2 SMNVEV (reference sequence). The germline V and J ends were trimmed by 4 bases and 8 bases, with 18 bases remaining between them. This CDR3 is CASSSNLAGVKQYF. DNA of the CDR3: TGTGCCAGCAGTTCAAACCTAGCCGGGGTCAAGCAGTACTTC.

This clonotype was detected only a few times. This chain uses TRBV2 with TRBJ2-5; no reliable D call. The CDR3 has 12 amino acids. Germline CDR1 reads SNHLY; CDR2 reads FYNNEI. With 4 bases removed from V and 1 base from J, the gap between germline ends came to 4 bases. The CDR3 is CASSVGQETQYF. The CDR3 bases are TGTGCCAGCAGTGTGGGCCAAGAGACCCAGTACTTC.

Comment on this clonotype: An end of the junction does not agree with germline; a read error may underlie this. The chain combines TRBV11-3 with TRBJ2-2; 7 bases align to TRBD1. The CDR3 is 15 amino acids. Looked up from germline, CDR1 is SGHNT and CDR2 is YENEEA. CDR3 sequence (DNA): TGTGTCAGCAGCCCGTCAGGGGGTCGGACCGGGGAGCTGTTTTTT. Translated: CVSSPSGGRTGELFF.

Points on this clonotype: An end of the junction does not agree with germline; a read error may underlie this. The rearrangement links TRBV4-3 to TRBJ1-4; 7 bases are a match to TRBD1. Germline-derived CDR1 and CDR2 are LGHNA and YSLEER. The CDR3 contains 15 residues. The CDR3, as DNA: TGCGCCAGCATCCAAGAAGAGGACAGGAGGAGCGAACTATTTTTT. Its translation is CASIQEEDRRSELFF.

A single count supports this clonotype. This may be a read error: a much more frequent sequence differs by one nucleotide. The CDR3 does not close with the conserved phenylalanine or tryptophan, likely indicating a read error. This sequence joins TRBV12-3 or TRBV12-4 and TRBJ1-2, with unresolved D. CDR3 length: 13 amino acids. Trimming took 1 base from V and 0 from J, leaving 3 bases between them. Written as DNA, the CDR3 is TGTGCCAGCAGTTTAGGCACTAACTATGGCTACACCATC. Its translation: CASSLGTNYGYTI.